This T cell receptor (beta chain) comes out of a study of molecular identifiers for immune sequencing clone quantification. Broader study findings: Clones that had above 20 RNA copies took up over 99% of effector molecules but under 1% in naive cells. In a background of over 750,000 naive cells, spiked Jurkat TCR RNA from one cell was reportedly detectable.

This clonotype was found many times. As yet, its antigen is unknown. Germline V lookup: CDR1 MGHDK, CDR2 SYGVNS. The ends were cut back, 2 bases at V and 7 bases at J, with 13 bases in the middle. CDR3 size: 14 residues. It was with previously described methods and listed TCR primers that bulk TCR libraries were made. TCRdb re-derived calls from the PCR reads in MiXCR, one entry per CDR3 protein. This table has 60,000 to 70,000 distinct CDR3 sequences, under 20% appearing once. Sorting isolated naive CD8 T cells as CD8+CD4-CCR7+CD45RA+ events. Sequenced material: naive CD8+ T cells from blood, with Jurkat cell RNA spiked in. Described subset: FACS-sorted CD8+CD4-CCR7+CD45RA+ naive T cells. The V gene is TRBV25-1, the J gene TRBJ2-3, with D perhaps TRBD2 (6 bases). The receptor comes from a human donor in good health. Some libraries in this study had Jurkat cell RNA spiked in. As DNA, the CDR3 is TGTGCCAGCAGTGAAGGAGGGAGCGGAAATACGCAGTATTTT. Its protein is CASSEGGSGNTQYF.